This T cell receptor beta chain was found in a study of memory CD4+ T cells and cytomegalovirus serostatus. Study at large: This sample comes from healthy Belgian adults, roughly nine CMV seropositive, approximately 24 seronegative.

Single viable CD3+CD4+CD8-CD45RO+ cells were sorted as the memory CD4+ T cells. Sequencing was performed with immunoSEQ multiplex PCR; in TCRdb, only in-frame clones are kept and a portion is missing. The sample records 65,000 to 95,000 clones, around 80% being singletons. The source material was memory CD4+ T cells from blood. The clonotype was recovered from an adult in good health and CMV-seronegative.

The CDR3 region is CASSEGPTARFF. The DNA of the CDR3 is TGTGCCAGCAGTGAAGGGCCCACCGCCCGGTTCTTC. The chain recombines TRBV6-1 with TRBJ2-1; D call uncertain. Germline CDR1 reads MNHNS; CDR2 reads SASEGT. The CDR3 is 12 amino acids. V was pared by 1 base and J by 15 bases, with 13 bases between.